The 20 T cell receptor beta chains below were found in one sample sequenced in a study of T-cell memory formation after mild COVID-19. MiXCR, run by TCRdb on the 5' RACE reads, gives a single entry per CDR3 protein. The table lists a few hundred thousand distinct CDR3 sequences, around 21% of them singletons, with about an eighth in the top ten. Sequencing was carried out using PBMCs or a T cell subset sorted from them (not recorded which). Source of these receptors: an adult woman who had mild COVID-19 (a few samples of this study predate the infection). Cell type and time point are not known.

This sequence joins TRBV4-2 and TRBJ2-7; 12 nucleotides match TRBD2. Germline lookup yields CDR1 LGHNA and CDR2 YNFKEQ. The V and J ends lost 0 bases and 5 bases, in that order; junction bases with no gene match: 5. This CDR3 contains 16 residues. This CDR3 is CASSQESGLAGNEQYF. The CDR3 DNA is TGTGCCAGCAGCCAAGAGTCTGGACTAGCGGGAAACGAGCAGTACTTC.

The chain carries TRBV7-9 and TRBJ2-2; perhaps TRBD1 as D (5 bases). CDR3 length: 18 amino acids. Germline assignment: CDR1 SEHNR and CDR2 FQNEAQ (reference sequence). The V and J ends lost 1 base and 0 bases respectively, with 15 bases between them. CDR3 sequence reads: CASSLGPVGATNTGELFF. For the CDR3, the DNA is TGTGCCAGCAGCTTAGGTCCCGTAGGGGCCACGAACACCGGGGAGCTGTTTTTT. The variable domain in full, completed from reference TRBV7-9 and TRBJ2-2, reads DTGVSQNPRHKITKRGQNVTFRCDPISEHNRLYWYRQTLGQGPEFLTYFQNEAQLEKSRLLSDRFSAERPKGSFSTLEIQRTEQGDSAMYLCASSLGPVGATNTGELFFGEGSRLTVL.

This clonotype has at least ten counts. The CDR3 coding sequence is TGCAGCGTTGGGCGGGGGGGGCCGGCCGGCTACGAGCAGTACTTC. It specifies CSVGRGGPAGYEQYF. The J gene is TRBJ2-7, the V gene TRBV29-1; 9 positions match TRBD2. The CDR3 runs 15 residues. V lost 4 bases, J lost 3 bases, and 10 bases stayed unmatched. Germline V lookup: CDR1 SQVTM, CDR2 ANQGSEA.

This clonotype was observed a handful of times. V and J are TRBV29-1 and TRBJ2-7, with a tentative D call TRBD1 (6 bases). The germline gives CDR1 SQVTM, CDR2 ANQGSEA. This CDR3 is built from 12 residues. The germline V and J ends were trimmed by 4 bases and 0 bases, with 7 bases remaining between them. The chain's CDR3 is CSVGTVSYEQYF. CDR3 DNA sequence: TGCAGCGTTGGGACAGTCTCCTACGAGCAGTACTTC.

In its sample, this clonotype was seen many times. This chain links TRBV5-5 with TRBJ2-1, with D unclear. CDR1 and CDR2 (germline): SGHKS, YYEKEE (reference sequence). The V end was cut by 0 bases, the J end by 1 base, with 11 bases between. The CDR3 extends over 16 amino acids. CDR3 sequence (DNA): TGTGCCAGCAGCTTGGCCGCAGTTTATTCCTACAATGAGCAGTTCTTC. Translating it yields CASSLAAVYSYNEQFF. The whole variable domain, remainder taken from reference TRBV5-5 and TRBJ2-1, is DAGVTQSPTHLIKTRGQQVTLRCSPISGHKSVSWYQQVLGQGPQFIFQYYEKEERGRGNFPDRFSARQFPNYSSELNVNALLLGDSALYLCASSLAAVYSYNEQFFGPGTRLTVL.

The chain carries TRBV11-2 and TRBJ2-3; 13 positions match TRBD2. Germline trimming cut 5 bases from V and 2 bases from J; bases unmatched to any gene: 7. The CDR3 consists of 17 residues. CDR1 SGHAT and CDR2 FQNNGV come from the germline V gene. The CDR3 nucleotides are TGTGCCAGCAGCCTACGGACTAGCGGGAGCTTCACAGATACGCAGTATTTT. Its protein is CASSLRTSGSFTDTQYF.

V and J are TRBV24-1 and TRBJ1-1; 8 positions agree with TRBD1. Losses at the gene ends were 10 bases for V and 4 bases for J; bases not matched to a gene: 19. Germline lookup yields CDR1 KGHDR and CDR2 SFDVKD. The CDR3 has 17 residues. CDR3 sequence reads: CATGMTRDRTRSTEAFF. CDR3 nucleotide sequence: TGTGCCACTGGTATGACTCGGGACAGGACAAGGAGCACTGAAGCTTTCTTT.

This rearrangement joins TRBV5-1 to TRBJ1-2, with 11 bases fitting TRBD1. The germline V gene encodes CDR1 SGHRS and CDR2 YFSETQ. The CDR3 consists of 20 residues. V shed 0 bases, J shed 0 bases, and the junction held 13 bases outside the gene matches. The CDR3 spells CASSLAGPGQGAIPNYGYTF. CDR3 coding DNA: TGCGCCAGCAGCTTGGCCGGTCCTGGACAGGGGGCCATCCCTAACTATGGCTACACCTTC.

The gene calls are TRBV21-1 and TRBJ1-2; TRBD1, the D gene given by the table, was not confirmed from the DNA. TRBV21-1 is a pseudogene segment. CDR3 length: 15 amino acids. CDR3: CASSKAWKGRYGYTF. The CDR3, as DNA: TGTGCCAGCAGCAAAGCGTGGAAGGGACGCTATGGCTACACCTTC.

The rearrangement joins TRBV6-6 to TRBJ2-7, with 9 bases matching TRBD1. The CDR3 runs 15 residues. V shed 2 bases, J shed 3 bases, and the junction held 5 bases outside the gene matches. Germline lookup yields CDR1 MNHNY and CDR2 SVGAGI (reference sequence). The CDR3 region has the DNA TGTGCCAGCAGTTACGTGGGACAGGGTCTCTACGAGCAGTACTTC. Its translation: CASSYVGQGLYEQYF.

This clonotype was seen more than once but under ten times. The chain combines TRBV6-2 or TRBV6-3 with TRBJ1-2; TRBD1 might be the D (6 bases). CDR1 MNHEY and CDR2 SVGEGT come from the germline V gene. This CDR3 region has 16 residues. V lost 7 bases and J 6 bases, leaving 24 bases between the germline ends. The CDR3: CASNANRVTPYDGYTF. The CDR3 nucleotides read TGTGCCAGCAACGCGAACAGGGTCACTCCTTACGATGGCTACACCTTC.

This clonotype was seen a few times. The chain has TRBV20-1 and TRBJ2-6; D perhaps matches TRBD2 (5 bases). The V gene lost 6 bases and the J gene lost 2 bases, with 11 bases spanning the gap. Germline CDR1 DFQATT, CDR2 SNEGSKA (reference sequence). The CDR3 has 14 amino acids. The CDR3 sequence is CSAERETGANVLTF. The CDR3 DNA reads as TGCAGTGCGGAAAGGGAGACTGGGGCCAACGTCCTGACTTTC.

This sequence joins TRBV11-2 and TRBJ2-7, with D possibly called TRBD1 or TRBD2 (6 bases each). Trimming pared 5 bases from V and 2 bases from J, leaving 25 bases between. The CDR3 totals 18 residues. Germline V gives CDR1 SGHAT, CDR2 FQNNGV. The CDR3 loop reads CASSNTRGKIAETYEQYF. The CDR3 DNA follows: TGTGCCAGCAGCAATACGAGGGGGAAGATAGCGGAGACCTACGAGCAGTACTTC.

The V and J genes are TRBV15 and TRBJ2-7; the D gene is possibly TRBD2 (7 bases). Trimming took 10 bases from V and 1 from J, leaving 14 bases between them. This CDR3 is built from 13 residues. Germline CDR1 and CDR2: LNHNV and YYDKDF (reference sequence). The CDR3 loop reads CASQKGGSYEQYF. The CDR3 nucleotides read TGTGCCAGCCAGAAGGGGGGGTCCTACGAGCAGTACTTC.

This rearrangement joins TRBV11-3 to TRBJ2-1; the D is unclear. Trimming pared 4 bases from V and 6 bases from J, leaving 10 bases between. Per germline, CDR1 SGHNT and CDR2 YENEEA. The CDR3 is made up of 13 amino acids. DNA of the CDR3: TGTGCCAGCAGCTCAAGCTCAGGCAATGAGCAGTTCTTC. Translated: CASSSSSGNEQFF.

The rearrangement links TRBV15 to TRBJ2-1; 15 nucleotides agree with TRBD2. This CDR3 has 17 residues. V lost 0 bases to trimming and J lost 10 bases; unmatched junction nucleotides: 7. The germline CDR1 and CDR2 sequences are LNHNV and YYDKDF (reference sequence). DNA of the CDR3: TGTGCCACCAGCAGAGATCTCGGGACTAGCGGGAGGCGGGAGCAGTTCTTC. Its translation: CATSRDLGTSGRREQFF.

The chain combines TRBV24-1 with TRBJ2-3; 16 bases fit TRBD2. This CDR3 spans 15 amino acids. Trimming cost V 7 bases and J 3 bases; bases outside gene matches: 0. The germline CDR1 and CDR2 sequences are KGHDR and SFDVKD. The CDR3: CATRGLAGGTDTQYF. In DNA, the CDR3 is TGTGCCACCAGGGGACTAGCGGGGGGGACAGATACGCAGTATTTT.

This clonotype turned up a few times. This rearrangement joins TRBV5-6 to TRBJ2-2; no definite D call. Germline V gives CDR1 SGHDT, CDR2 YYEEEE. V lost 6 bases and J lost 4, with 13 bases in between. CDR3 length equals 14 residues. This CDR3 reads CASTLQRFTGELFF. The CDR3, as DNA: TGTGCCAGCACCCTCCAACGGTTCACCGGGGAGCTGTTTTTT.

This clonotype was observed a handful of times. V is TRBV5-6 and J is TRBJ2-3; the D gene is possibly TRBD2 (6 bases). V was clipped by 2 bases and J by 2 bases, with 9 bases between them. Germline assignment: CDR1 SGHDT and CDR2 YYEEEE. CDR3 length: 14 residues. As DNA, the CDR3 is TGTGCCAGCAGCTTAGGGCGGGACACAGATACGCAGTATTTT. Protein sequence: CASSLGRDTDTQYF.

This clonotype was seen once. The rearrangement uses TRBV7-9 and TRBJ1-3; D remains unclear. The CDR3 is 13 residues long. CDR1 and CDR2 (germline): SEHNR, FQNEAQ (reference sequence). Trimming pared 6 bases from V and 0 bases from J, leaving 6 bases between. The CDR3 coding sequence is TGTGCCAGCAGACCAGCCTCTGGAAACACCATATATTTT. Residues: CASRPASGNTIYF. Supplemented by reference TRBV7-9 and TRBJ1-3, the full variable domain reads DTGVSQNPRHKITKRGQNVTFRCDPISEHNRLYWYRQTLGQGPEFLTYFQNEAQLEKSRLLSDRFSAERPKGSFSTLEIQRTEQGDSAMYLCASRPASGNTIYFGEGSWLTVV.